This TCR beta chain is from a study of blood T cells in healthy people across ages. Study conclusions and caveats: Older individuals had lower TCR beta diversity per million T cells (the decline was roughly linear).

Together with a sample-barcoded 5' primer, a J-beta primer mix was included in a second PCR lasting about 7 to 11 cycles. TCRdb ran MiXCR on the 5' RACE reads and lists one entry per CDR3 protein. The sample consists of roughly 2 million distinct CDR3 sequences, 49% of them appearing once. Comment on this clonotype: Its antigen is as yet unknown.

The V gene end was trimmed by 7 bases and the J gene end by 5 bases; junction bases not matched to a gene: 4. The CDR3 length is 13 residues. Each donor supplied about 9.6 milliliters of peripheral blood. The V gene is TRBV12-3 or TRBV12-4, the J gene TRBJ2-5; 10 bases match TRBD1. The sequence was collected from a woman aged 40 to 50 in good health. The sample was blood. In nucleotides, the CDR3 is TGTGCCAGCACCCCGGGACAGGGGGAGACCCAGTACTTC. Translated, it gives CASTPGQGETQYF.